Here is one TCR beta chain with its context. What it binds is not known. This CDR3 is built from 13 residues. Unmatched junction bases numbered 4, after V lost 5 bases and J lost 7 bases. Germline CDR1 is DFQATT and CDR2 is SNEGSKA (reference sequence). The entry originates in a study of blood T cells in healthy people across ages. Sample-barcoded 5' priming and a J-beta primer mix drove a second PCR of roughly 6 to 12 cycles. Tags on each cDNA molecule came from a template-switch adaptor with 12 random nucleotides. From the 5' RACE reads, TCRdb called clonotypes with MiXCR, one entry per CDR3 protein. The data contain hundreds of thousands of distinct CDR3 sequences, 58% of them singletons. Each sample yielded at least 6 million isolated PBMCs. Study results and caveats: Roughly linear declines in TCR beta diversity per million T cells occurred with age.

The chain has TRBV20-1 and TRBJ1-6, with 8 bases lining up with TRBD1. Sequencing input: blood. The clonotype comes from a man aged 25-45 years in good health. Here the CDR3 reads CSAWTGFNSPLHF. The CDR3 nucleotides are TGCAGTGCTTGGACAGGGTTCAATTCACCCCTCCACTTT.